This T cell receptor (beta chain) derives from a study of blood T cell repertoires in COVID-19. Turning to the study itself: Samples of COVID-19 (acute and convalescent) were obtained from the United States, Italy and Spain. PBMCs, B-cell-depleted T cells, or T cells provided the cDNA or gDNA that made up the material.

This clone was seen a few times. Methods used by the authors: Nucleated cell number was recorded as an estimate derived from reference gene primer amplification. TCRdb keeps only in-frame clones here, not all; method: immunoSEQ multiplex PCR. V, J and clone size reflect that table, while D and trimming were determined from the DNA. The table shows a few hundred thousand clones, with about 91% occurring only once. Cohort placement rested on clinical history that participants reported themselves. The CDR3 spans 15 residues. The germline gives CDR1 SGHRS, CDR2 YFSETQ. Trimming removed 1 base from V and 0 bases from J, with 7 bases in between.

This TCR derives from a human donor in a cohort exposed to, infected with or recovered from COVID-19 (not recorded which). The donor label of this sample is uncertain. The chain recombines TRBV5-1 with TRBJ2-2; no definite D call. Source material: PBMCs or T cells enriched from blood (not recorded which). The CDR3 loop is CASSLTATNTGELFF. CDR3 DNA sequence: TGCGCCAGCAGCTTGACAGCTACGAACACCGGGGAGCTGTTTTTT.